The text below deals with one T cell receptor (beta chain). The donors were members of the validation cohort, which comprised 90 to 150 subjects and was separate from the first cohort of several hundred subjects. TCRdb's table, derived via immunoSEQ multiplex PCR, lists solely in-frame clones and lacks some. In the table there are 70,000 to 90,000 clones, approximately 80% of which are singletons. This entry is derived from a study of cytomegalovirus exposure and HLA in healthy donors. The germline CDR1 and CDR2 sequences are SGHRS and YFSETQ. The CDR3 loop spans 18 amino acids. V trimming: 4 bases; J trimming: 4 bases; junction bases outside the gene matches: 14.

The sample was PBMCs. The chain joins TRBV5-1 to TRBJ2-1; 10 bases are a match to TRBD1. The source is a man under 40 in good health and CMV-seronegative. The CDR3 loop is CASSGSRGQGTEYNEQFF. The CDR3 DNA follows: TGCGCCAGCAGCGGCTCGCGGGGACAGGGGACGGAGTACAATGAGCAGTTCTTC.